The next 5 T cell receptor beta chains were all read from a single sample in a study of T cells in Graves' hyperthyroidism and ophthalmopathy. Amplification of TCR beta CDR3 regions was performed using RNA transcripts as template. The HTBI set primed first-round TCR CDR3 RT-PCR. A single record per CDR3 protein comes from TCRdb applying MiXCR to the multiplex PCR reads. Of around 520,000 distinct CDR3 sequences in the sample, about an eighth were seen once. The specimen sequenced was blood. All receptors come from a woman aged 18-35 years with Graves' hyperthyroidism.

This clonotype was recorded many times. This rearrangement joins TRBV30 to TRBJ1-5, with D possibly TRBD1 on 5 matching bases. V was shortened by 5 bases and J by 2 bases, with 19 bases between the two germline ends. Germline loops: CDR1 GTSNPN, CDR2 SVGIG (reference sequence). The CDR3 length is 16 residues. DNA for the CDR3: TGTGCCTGGGCACCAGGGATGCATGGAGGCAATCAGCCCCAGCATTTT. Translated: CAWAPGMHGGNQPQHF.

This clonotype was recorded at least ten times. This rearrangement joins TRBV25-1 to TRBJ2-1; the match to TRBD1 covers 10 bases. The J segment lost 2 bases and the V segment lost 4 bases, leaving 2 bases of the junction unmatched. Germline V gene sequence: CDR1 MGHDK, CDR2 SYGVNS. The CDR3 has 15 amino acids. Written as DNA, the CDR3 is TGTGCCAGCAGTGCGGGGACAGGGGCCTACAATGAGCAGTTCTTC. Protein: CASSAGTGAYNEQFF.

In this sample, this clonotype turned up a few times. The CDR3 DNA is TGCGCCAGCAGCTGGATGCTAAAGCGGGAGCGAACCTACGAGCAGTACTTC. Its translation is CASSWMLKRERTYEQYF. The chain uses TRBV5-1 and TRBJ2-7; 8 nucleotides align to TRBD2. The CDR3 runs to 17 residues. The V gene's germline CDR1 is SGHRS and CDR2 YFSETQ. V lost 3 bases, J lost 2 bases, and 13 bases stayed unmatched. The variable domain in full, completed from reference TRBV5-1 and TRBJ2-7, reads KAGVTQTPRYLIKTRGQQVTLSCSPISGHRSVSWYQQTPGQGLQFLFEYFSETQRNKGNFPGRFSGRQFSNSRSEMNVSTLELGDSALYLCASSWMLKRERTYEQYFGPGTRLTVT.

The rearrangement links TRBV9 to TRBJ2-2; possibly TRBD2 for D (6 bases). The germline V and J ends were trimmed by 0 bases and 6 bases, with 18 bases remaining between them. Per the germline V gene, CDR1 is SGDLS and CDR2 is YYNGEE. CDR3 length: 17 residues. The CDR3 is CASSVGAGRGSAGELFF. The CDR3 DNA sequence: TGTGCCAGCAGCGTAGGAGCCGGGAGAGGGTCAGCCGGGGAGCTGTTTTTT. The full variable domain, its missing parts supplied by reference TRBV9 and TRBJ2-2, is DSGVTQTPKHLITATGQRVTLRCSPRSGDLSVYWYQQSLDQGLQFLIQYYNGEERAKGNILERFSAQQFPDLHSELNLSSLELGDSALYFCASSVGAGRGSAGELFFGEGSRLTVL.

The V gene is TRBV29-1, the J gene TRBJ2-7; TRBD2 matches at 11 bases. Trimming removed 3 bases from V and 4 bases from J; junction bases left unmatched: 5. Germline V gene lookup returns CDR1 SQVTM and CDR2 ANQGSEA. The CDR3 runs to 14 residues. CDR3 protein: CSVETSGATYEQYF. CDR3 nucleotide sequence: TGCAGCGTTGAGACTAGCGGGGCCACATACGAGCAGTACTTC.